Given below is one TCR beta chain in context. Its target is not known. Sorted-subset replicate PCR reactions contained about 200 ng DNA, corresponding to roughly 29,000 T cell genomes. Libraries were prepared by immunoSEQ multiplex PCR; TCRdb keeps only in-frame clonotypes and omits some of them. The sample records about 2.2 million clones, 85% to 95% being singletons. The source of the sample is a study of shared clonotypes between healthy human individuals. Study-wide points: Represented diversity, genetic and exposure-history alike, was limited by few donors.

Naive-designated CD8 cells lacked CD45RO, were positively enriched for CCR7, and omitted terminally differentiated effector memory CD45RA+ cells. All donors were Caucasian adults living in Nashville, Tennessee. Trimming shortened V by 2 bases and J by 7 bases, and 15 bases separated the two germline ends. CDR1 and CDR2 (germline): SGHTA, FQGNSA. The CDR3 covers 15 residues. The genes are TRBV7-2 and TRBJ1-5, with D possibly matching TRBD1 (5 bases). This clonotype was sampled from a man between 18 and 35 years old in good health. Some clones in this sample may be carry-over from other donors' samples. The sample taken for sequencing was naive CD8+ T cells from PBMCs. The CDR3: CASSLLRGGAQPQHF. CDR3 bases: TGTGCCAGCAGCTTACTTAGGGGAGGGGCCCAGCCCCAGCATTTT.